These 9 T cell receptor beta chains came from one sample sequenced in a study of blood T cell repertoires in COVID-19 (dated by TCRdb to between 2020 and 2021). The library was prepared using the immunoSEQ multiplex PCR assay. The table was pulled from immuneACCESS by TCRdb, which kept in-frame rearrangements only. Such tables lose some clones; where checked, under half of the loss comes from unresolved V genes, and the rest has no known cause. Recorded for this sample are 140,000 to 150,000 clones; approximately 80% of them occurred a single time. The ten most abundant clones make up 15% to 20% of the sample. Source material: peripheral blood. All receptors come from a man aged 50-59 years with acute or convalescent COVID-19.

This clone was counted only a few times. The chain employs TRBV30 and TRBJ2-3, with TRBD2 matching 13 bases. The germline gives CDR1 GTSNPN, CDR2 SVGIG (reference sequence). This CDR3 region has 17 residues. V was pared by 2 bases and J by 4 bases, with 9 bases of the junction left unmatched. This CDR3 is CAWSPSRTSGGADTQYF. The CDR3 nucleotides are TGTGCCTGGAGTCCGTCCCGAACTAGCGGGGGGGCAGATACGCAGTATTTT.

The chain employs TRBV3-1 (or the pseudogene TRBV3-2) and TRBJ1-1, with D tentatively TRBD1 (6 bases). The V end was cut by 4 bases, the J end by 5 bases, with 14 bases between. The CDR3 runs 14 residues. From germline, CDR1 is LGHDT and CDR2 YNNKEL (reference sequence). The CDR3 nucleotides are TGTGCCAGCAGCCCGGGACACGGGAGGACTGAAGCTTTCTTT. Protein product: CASSPGHGRTEAFF.

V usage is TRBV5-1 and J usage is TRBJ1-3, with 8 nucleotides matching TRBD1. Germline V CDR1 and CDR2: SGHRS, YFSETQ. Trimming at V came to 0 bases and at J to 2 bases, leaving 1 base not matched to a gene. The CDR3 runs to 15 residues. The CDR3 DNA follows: TGCGCCAGCAGCTTGGTGACAGGGGCTGGAAACACCATATATTTT. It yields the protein CASSLVTGAGNTIYF. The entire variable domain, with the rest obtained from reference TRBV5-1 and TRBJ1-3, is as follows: KAGVTQTPRYLIKTRGQQVTLSCSPISGHRSVSWYQQTPGQGLQFLFEYFSETQRNKGNFPGRFSGRQFSNSRSEMNVSTLELGDSALYLCASSLVTGAGNTIYFGEGSWLTVV.

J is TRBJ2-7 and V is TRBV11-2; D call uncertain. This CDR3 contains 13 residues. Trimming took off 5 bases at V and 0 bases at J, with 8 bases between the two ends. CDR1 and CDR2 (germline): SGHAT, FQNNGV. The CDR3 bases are TGTGCCAGCAGCCCGACACCCTCCTACGAGCAGTACTTC. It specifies CASSPTPSYEQYF.

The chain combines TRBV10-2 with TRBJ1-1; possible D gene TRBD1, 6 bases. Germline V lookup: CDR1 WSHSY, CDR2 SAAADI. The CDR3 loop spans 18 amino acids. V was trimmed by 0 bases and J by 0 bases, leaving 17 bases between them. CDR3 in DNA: TGCGCCAGCAGTGAGTCGACAAGGGGGTTAGAGATGAACACTGAAGCTTTCTTT. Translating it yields CASSESTRGLEMNTEAFF.

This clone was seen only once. CDR3 loop: CAWSRTGNQPQHF. Written as DNA, the CDR3 is TGTGCCTGGAGTCGAACAGGCAATCAGCCCCAGCATTTT. The rearrangement links TRBV30 to TRBJ1-5; D call uncertain. V was clipped by 2 bases and J by 2 bases, with 7 bases between them. The CDR3 spans 13 residues. Germline lookup yields CDR1 GTSNPN and CDR2 SVGIG (reference sequence).

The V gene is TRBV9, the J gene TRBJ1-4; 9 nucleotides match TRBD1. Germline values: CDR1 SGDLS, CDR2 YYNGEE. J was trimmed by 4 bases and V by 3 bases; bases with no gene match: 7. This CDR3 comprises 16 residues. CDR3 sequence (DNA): TGTGCCAGCAGCGGGGGACAGGGCGGTGGTAATGAAAAACTGTTTTTT. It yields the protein CASSGGQGGGNEKLFF.

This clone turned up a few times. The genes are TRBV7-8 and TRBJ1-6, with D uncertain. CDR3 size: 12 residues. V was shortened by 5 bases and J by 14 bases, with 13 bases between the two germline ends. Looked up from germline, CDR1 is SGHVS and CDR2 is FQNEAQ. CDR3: CASSPGFRTLHF. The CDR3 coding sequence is TGTGCCAGCAGCCCAGGTTTTCGTACCCTCCACTTT. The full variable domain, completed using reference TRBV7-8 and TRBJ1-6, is GAGVSQSPRYKVAKRGQDVALRCDPISGHVSLFWYQQALGQGPEFLTYFQNEAQLDKSGLPSDRFFAERPEGSVSTLKIQRTQQEDSAVYLCASSPGFRTLHFGNGTRLTVT.

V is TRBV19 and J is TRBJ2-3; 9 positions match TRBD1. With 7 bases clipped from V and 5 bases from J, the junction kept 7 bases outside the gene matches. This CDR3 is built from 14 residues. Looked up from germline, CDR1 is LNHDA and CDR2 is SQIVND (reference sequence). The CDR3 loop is CASNPGQGKDTQYF. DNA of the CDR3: TGTGCCAGTAACCCGGGACAGGGAAAAGATACGCAGTATTTT.